This TCR beta chain originates from a study of blood T cell repertoires in COVID-19 (TCRdb year 2020). Study-wide context: Samples from collaborators originated in the United States, Italy and Spain and spanned both the acute and convalescent phases of COVID-19. The samples were drawn from the first 160 participants of the ongoing ImmuneRACE study and from some 1,300 subjects provided by 6 global collaborators. Where available, HLA class I and class II types were obtained from metadata supplied by the sample provider rather than from assay-based typing. The material from the prospective study consisted of cDNA or gDNA derived from T cells, B-cell-depleted T cells, or PBMCs. Sample metadata almost always included a de-identified subject ID, COVID-19 status, age in years and sex. The dataset comprised deeply sampled blood TCRbeta repertoires from subjects exposed to, actively infected with, or recovered from COVID-19. The repertoires were released in a freely available public database intended as a resource for research on the immune response to SARS-CoV-2.

TCRbeta CDR3 regions were amplified from genomic DNA by means of the immunoSEQ Assay, a bias-controlled multiplex PCR. The paper's processing steps were these. Nucleated cell counts per sample were estimated from amplification of reference gene primers within the assay. Sequence reads were collapsed and filtered to measure the absolute abundance of every unique TCRbeta CDR3 rearrangement. Productive Simpson clonality was computed per sample as the square root of Simpson's diversity index over productive rearrangements. The table was pulled from immuneACCESS by TCRdb, which kept in-frame rearrangements only. Such tables lose some clones; where checked, under half of the loss comes from unresolved V genes, and the rest has no known cause. That table furnishes V, J and clone size, whereas the DNA furnished D and trimming. This sample has approximately 250,000 clones in its table, and 80% to 90% of those were observed once. Of the sample, approximately 2% is held by the ten largest clones.

What the study reported, not specific to this receptor: The quantity of clinical and demographic metadata differed by source and by participant and was supplied without curation.

A second Seattle source provided samples from volunteer blood donors who had recovered from COVID-19. The collaborating institutions used their own protocols to collect whole blood in K2EDTA tubes. For TCRbeta analysis, collaborators shipped samples in one of three forms: frozen whole blood, isolated PBMCs, or DNA extracted from either of those sample types. On this clone: The antigen it binds to is not known. Base qualities were left out, and no much larger clone turns up one base away.

The CDR3 sequence holds 14 residues, the cysteine and phenylalanine included. Here the CDR3 DNA is all that survives: 42 bases in frame from base 1. The V and J ends are trimmed by 1 base and 6 bases, leaving 11 bases between them. From a lookup of the germline V gene (reference sequence), CDR1 and CDR2 are SGHNT and YYREEE. Sequenced sample: peripheral blood. The sequence links TRBV5-4 to TRBJ1-3; the D gene is unclear. This TCR came from a man aged 40-55 years who had recovered from COVID-19. The CDR3 has the sequence CASSLPDSSNTIYF. The DNA sequence follows: TGTGCCAGCAGCTTGCCGGACTCCTCAAACACCATATATTTT. The full variable domain, with segments outside the CDR3 supplied by the reference TRBV5-4 and TRBJ1-3 proteins, appears as ETGVTQSPTHLIKTRGQQVTLRCSSQSGHNTVSWYQQALGQGPQFIFQYYREEENGRGNFPPRFSGLQFPNYSSELNVNALELDDSALYLCASSLPDSSNTIYFGEGSWLTVV.